This T cell receptor (beta chain) stems from a study of T cell repertoires in cytomegalovirus infection. Whole-study context: Both CMV infection and a matching HLA type were indicated by public TCR beta signatures.

TCRdb processed the reads anew with MiXCR; each CDR3 protein has one entry. This sample carries about 280,000 distinct CDR3 sequences, around 20% of them seen once, and the ten largest clones take under 25%. The CDR3 totals 14 residues. V was clipped by 2 bases and J by 4 bases; unmatched bases: 3. In its sample, this clonotype was seen a few times. Its antigen is as yet unknown. Here the sequenced sample was cultured PBMCs, taken from culture after CMV antigen stimulation. This TCR derives from a human donor in good health (CMV status not recorded). Some clones in this sample may be carry-over from other donors' samples. The chain employs TRBV12-3 or TRBV12-4 and TRBJ2-7, with TRBD1 identical over 9 bases. CDR3: CASSLPGTGYEQYF. The CDR3 DNA follows: TGTGCCAGCAGTTTACCTGGGACAGGGTACGAGCAGTACTTC.